A single sample gave rise to the 29 T cell receptor beta chains below, sequenced in a study of CD8 T cells in ankylosing spondylitis. TCRdb passed the 5' RACE reads through MiXCR, listing each CDR3 protein once. In the table there are approximately 180,000 distinct CDR3 sequences, about 20% of which are singletons. The sequenced material came from blood, either unsorted or a sorted T cell fraction (not recorded which). These receptors came from a male donor between 5 and 35 years old with ankylosing spondylitis or in good health (not recorded which).

This clonotype was counted ten times or more. The rearrangement joins TRBV12-3 or TRBV12-4 to TRBJ2-1; tentative D call: TRBD1 (5 bases). The CDR3 loop spans 12 amino acids. The V end was cut by 6 bases, the J end by 8 bases, with 11 bases between. In DNA, the CDR3 is TGTGCCAGCAGAAGGGGTGTCGATGAGCAGTTCTTC. This codes for CASRRGVDEQFF.

This clonotype showed up just a few times. This chain joins TRBV20-1 and TRBJ2-7; 8 bases are shared with TRBD2. Looked up from germline, CDR1 is DFQATT and CDR2 is SNEGSKA (reference sequence). The length of the CDR3 is 13 residues. Trimming removed 5 bases from V and 1 base from J; junction bases left unmatched: 4. CDR3 amino acids: CSAPGTSSYEQYF. The CDR3 region has the DNA TGCAGTGCTCCCGGGACTAGTTCCTACGAGCAGTACTTC.

The V and J genes are TRBV24-1 and TRBJ2-1; D might be TRBD2 (6 bases). Germline assignment: CDR1 KGHDR and CDR2 SFDVKD. V was pared by 7 bases and J by 4 bases, with 10 bases between. The CDR3 spans 13 residues. CDR3 sequence reads: CATSVGTYNEQFF. The CDR3, as DNA: TGTGCCACCAGCGTCGGGACTTACAATGAGCAGTTCTTC.

This clonotype has a handful of counts. The genes are TRBV30 and TRBJ2-3, with 8 bases matching TRBD1. Germline CDR1 and CDR2: GTSNPN and SVGIG (reference sequence). J lost 1 base, V lost 5 bases, and 5 bases had no gene match. This CDR3 is built from 14 residues. CDR3 sequence reads: CAWATGVGTDTQYF. The CDR3 DNA is TGTGCCTGGGCGACAGGGGTTGGCACAGATACGCAGTATTTT.

This clonotype was seen repeatedly, ten times or more. The J gene is TRBJ2-3, the V gene TRBV13; D may correspond to TRBD1 or TRBD2 (5 bases each). V dropped 3 bases and J dropped 2 bases, with 18 bases sitting between them. The CDR3 totals 17 residues. The germline gives CDR1 PRHDT, CDR2 FYEKMQ (reference sequence). In nucleotides, the CDR3 is TGTGCCAGCAGCTTGGACCCGGGACCGAGTCTCACAGATACGCAGTATTTT. Translated, it gives CASSLDPGPSLTDTQYF.

This clonotype was seen at least ten times. The chain recombines TRBV5-1 with TRBJ2-1, with 14 bases fitting TRBD2. Looked up from germline, CDR1 is SGHRS and CDR2 is YFSETQ. The CDR3 is 16 residues long. Trimming cost V 0 bases and J 8 bases; bases outside gene matches: 4. CDR3 nucleotides: TGCGCCAGCAGCTTGGAGGGACTAGCGGGAGTCGATGAGCAGTTCTTC. Residues: CASSLEGLAGVDEQFF.

The genes are TRBV29-1 and TRBJ2-7, with TRBD2 matching 7 bases. V lost 6 bases and J lost 3; bases outside the gene matches: 5. CDR1 SQVTM and CDR2 ANQGSEA come from the germline V gene. This CDR3 is 12 amino acids long. The DNA for the CDR3 is TGCAGCGTCTTTGGACTAGACTACGAGCAGTACGTC. Translated: CSVFGLDYEQYV.

The chain links TRBV29-1 to TRBJ1-2; maybe TRBD1 (5 bases). CDR3 length: 11 amino acids. Germline CDR1 reads SQVTM; CDR2 reads ANQGSEA. V dropped 6 bases and J dropped 5 bases, with 10 bases sitting between them. The CDR3 bases are TGCAGCGTCGGGACGCTTTATGGCTACACCTTC. Its translation is CSVGTLYGYTF.

This clonotype was picked up a small number of times. This rearrangement joins TRBV5-6 to TRBJ1-2, with D hard to call. This CDR3 is 12 amino acids long. Germline V CDR1 and CDR2: SGHDT, YYEEEE. V was pared by 2 bases and J by 7 bases, with 9 bases between. The CDR3 coding sequence is TGTGCCAGCAGCTTTGAGGTCTCTGGCTACACCTTC. This sequence encodes CASSFEVSGYTF.

This clonotype was seen at least ten times. As DNA, the CDR3 is TGTGCCAGCAGCCAAGTTTATAGCGTGCAGTACTTC. It codes for CASSQVYSVQYF. The V and J genes are TRBV14 and TRBJ2-7, with D possibly being TRBD2 (5 bases). The CDR3 runs to 12 residues. V lost 1 base and J lost 9, with 10 bases in between. Germline CDR1 and CDR2: SGHDN and FVKESK.

This clonotype was detected a few times. The chain is built from TRBV19 and TRBJ2-1, with D possibly TRBD1 on 7 matching bases. Germline CDR1 LNHDA, CDR2 SQIVND (reference sequence). With 10 bases removed from V and 0 bases from J, the gap between germline ends came to 25 bases. The CDR3 consists of 18 residues. Written as DNA, the CDR3 is TGTGCCACCCGAGACAGGGAGGTACAGAGCCACTCCTACAATGAGCAGTTCTTC. It yields the protein CATRDREVQSHSYNEQFF. The variable domain in full, with the rest retrieved from reference TRBV19 and TRBJ2-1, is DGGITQSPKYLFRKEGQNVTLSCEQNLNHDAMYWYRQDPGQGLRLIYYSQIVNDFQKGDIAEGYSVSREKKESFPLTVTSAQKNPTAFYLCATRDREVQSHSYNEQFFGPGTRLTVL.

Worth noting for this clonotype: A much bigger clone sits one base away, suggesting this may be a read error. This is likely a read error, given that the CDR3 carries no conserved phenylalanine or tryptophan at its end. The rearrangement links TRBV9 to TRBJ2-2, with 10 nucleotides matching TRBD2. The germline V gene has CDR1 SGDLS and CDR2 YYNGEE. With V trimmed by 8 bases and J by 5 bases, 12 bases remained unmatched. This CDR3 region has 16 residues. CDR3 nucleotide sequence: TGTGCCAGAGGAGCGGGAGGGACGCGGGGAACCGGGGAGCTGTTTCTT. It codes for CARGAGGTRGTGELFL.

This clonotype occurred many times. This chain connects TRBV5-1 to TRBJ2-3; D is perhaps TRBD1 or TRBD2 (5 bases each). Between the trimmed V and J ends, which lost 4 bases and 5 bases, there was a span of 17 bases. In germline, CDR1 is SGHRS, CDR2 YFSETQ. The CDR3 runs to 15 residues. CDR3 region: CASSPLGPGVDTQYF. The CDR3 nucleotides read TGCGCCAGCAGCCCACTGGGACCCGGGGTAGATACGCAGTATTTT.

The rearrangement joins TRBV20-1 to TRBJ2-7; 9 bases map to TRBD1. V lost 5 bases to trimming and J lost 0 bases; unmatched junction nucleotides: 2. CDR3 length equals 13 residues. From germline, CDR1 is DFQATT and CDR2 SNEGSKA (reference sequence). The CDR3 sequence is CSAGTGSSYEQYF. The DNA of the CDR3 is TGCAGTGCTGGGACAGGGAGCTCCTACGAGCAGTACTTC.

This clonotype was counted at least ten times. The chain links TRBV24-1 to TRBJ2-5; 12 bases are shared with TRBD2. Germline lookup yields CDR1 KGHDR and CDR2 SFDVKD. Losses at the gene ends were 3 bases for V and 0 bases for J; bases not matched to a gene: 4. This CDR3 region has 17 residues. The CDR3 region has the DNA TGTGCCACCAGTGATAACAGACTAGCGGGGGACCAAGAGACCCAGTACTTC. Amino acid sequence: CATSDNRLAGDQETQYF.

The table lists this clonotype with many counts. The V gene is TRBV12-3 or TRBV12-4, the J gene TRBJ2-1; D is possibly TRBD1 or TRBD2 (5 bases each). This CDR3 region has 15 residues. V lost 3 bases and J lost 2, with 11 bases in between. Here the CDR3 reads CASSFPGPPYNEQFF. The CDR3 DNA is TGTGCCAGCAGTTTTCCGGGACCTCCCTACAATGAGCAGTTCTTC.

This chain links TRBV5-1 with TRBJ2-2, with D hard to call. Germline V gene data show CDR1 as SGHRS and CDR2 as YFSETQ. This CDR3 has 14 residues. With 4 bases removed from V and 4 bases from J, the gap between germline ends came to 11 bases. The CDR3 DNA follows: TGCGCCAGCAGCCCAGCCATAAGCACCGGGGAGCTGTTTTTT. It is translated as CASSPAISTGELFF.

The V and J genes are TRBV7-9 and TRBJ1-1, with D uncertain. Germline CDR1 is SEHNR and CDR2 is FQNEAQ (reference sequence). Trimming took 3 bases from V and 3 from J, leaving 11 bases between them. The CDR3 length is 14 residues. CDR3 residues: CASSLADIYTEAFF. The CDR3 bases are TGTGCCAGCAGCTTGGCAGACATCTACACTGAAGCTTTCTTT.

This clonotype came up many times. This chain joins TRBV20-1 and TRBJ2-1; no reliable D call. Per germline, CDR1 DFQATT and CDR2 SNEGSKA (reference sequence). This CDR3 is built from 15 residues. With 6 bases removed from V and 3 bases from J, the gap between germline ends came to 18 bases. The CDR3 DNA reads as TGCAGTGCAAATAGACCTCAGAAGGGCTACAATGAGCAGTTCTTC. This sequence encodes CSANRPQKGYNEQFF.

This clonotype showed up many times. CDR3 loop: CSVDSGRATDTQYF. The CDR3 bases are TGCAGCGTTGATAGCGGGAGGGCAACAGATACGCAGTATTTT. The chain joins TRBV29-1 to TRBJ2-3; 11 bases are shared with TRBD2. CDR1 and CDR2 from the germline V gene are SQVTM and ANQGSEA. J was trimmed by 3 bases and V by 3 bases; bases with no gene match: 2. The CDR3 has 14 residues.

This clonotype was seen ten or more times. The chain has TRBV12-3 or TRBV12-4 and TRBJ2-7; 8 nucleotides match TRBD1. This CDR3 has 14 amino acids. Trimming cost V 2 bases and J 6 bases; bases outside gene matches: 6. CDR3 protein: CASSLQGAGSEQYF. Here the CDR3 DNA reads TGTGCCAGCAGTTTACAGGGGGCGGGGTCCGAGCAGTACTTC.

This clonotype occurred many times. The chain recombines TRBV29-1 with TRBJ2-1; TRBD1 matches at 8 bases. With V trimmed by 7 bases and J by 1 base, 6 bases remained unmatched. Germline lookup yields CDR1 SQVTM and CDR2 ANQGSEA. CDR3 size: 14 residues. CDR3 bases: TGCAGCGCCACGGACAGGGTGTCCTACAATGAGCAGTTCTTC. Amino acids: CSATDRVSYNEQFF.

At least ten counts were recorded for this clonotype. The V and J genes are TRBV6-2 or TRBV6-3 and TRBJ1-1, with TRBD1 matching 12 bases. J lost 6 bases, V lost 8 bases, and 10 bases had no gene match. Looked up from germline, CDR1 is MNHEY and CDR2 is SVGEGT. The CDR3 runs 15 residues. The CDR3 loop is CASWDRGRTSPEAFF. As DNA, the CDR3 is TGTGCCAGCTGGGACAGGGGGCGAACTTCCCCTGAAGCTTTCTTT.

V usage is TRBV11-2 and J usage is TRBJ2-5; D tentatively reads TRBD1 or TRBD2 (5 bases each). Trimming shortened V by 5 bases and J by 4 bases, and 20 bases separated the two germline ends. The V gene's germline CDR1 is SGHAT and CDR2 FQNNGV. The CDR3 has 16 residues. CDR3 bases: TGTGCCAGCAGCAACAGTAAGGGGTTAGCGAGAGAGACCCAGTACTTC. This gives the protein CASSNSKGLARETQYF.

This clonotype was found once. The rearrangement uses TRBV12-3 or TRBV12-4 and TRBJ2-1; either TRBD1 or TRBD2 may fit D (6 bases each). CDR3 length: 14 residues. Trimming took off 3 bases at V and 6 bases at J, with 12 bases between the two ends. The CDR3 DNA reads as TGTGCCAGCAGTTTCAGGGGACTCATCAATGAGCAGTTCTTC. Translated, it gives CASSFRGLINEQFF.

This clonotype occurred many times. This sequence joins TRBV6-5 and TRBJ2-1; 8 bases are shared with TRBD2. This CDR3 is 12 amino acids long. CDR1 and CDR2 (germline): MNHEY, SVGAGI. V lost 6 bases and J lost 10; bases outside the gene matches: 5. This chain's CDR3 is CASRPSGREQFF. Here the CDR3 DNA reads TGTGCCAGCAGGCCTAGCGGGCGGGAGCAGTTCTTC.

Many counts were recorded for this clonotype. CDR3 residues: CASSLAEGEKLFF. The CDR3 bases are TGCGCCAGCAGCTTAGCCGAAGGTGAAAAACTGTTTTTT. This chain joins TRBV5-1 and TRBJ1-4; D is ambiguous. With 2 bases removed from V and 7 bases from J, the gap between germline ends came to 9 bases. CDR1 and CDR2 from the germline V gene are SGHRS and YFSETQ. The length of the CDR3 is 13 residues. The variable domain in full, completed from reference TRBV5-1 and TRBJ1-4, reads KAGVTQTPRYLIKTRGQQVTLSCSPISGHRSVSWYQQTPGQGLQFLFEYFSETQRNKGNFPGRFSGRQFSNSRSEMNVSTLELGDSALYLCASSLAEGEKLFFGSGTQLSVL.

This clonotype was found many times. The chain carries TRBV12-3 or TRBV12-4 and TRBJ2-5, with D perhaps given as TRBD1 or TRBD2 (5 bases each). CDR3 length: 16 amino acids. V was shortened by 3 bases and J by 1 base, with 15 bases between the two germline ends. In nucleotides, the CDR3 is TGTGCCAGCAGTTTGGGACCGGCGACCTCCCAAGAGACCCAGTACTTC. Amino acid sequence: CASSLGPATSQETQYF.

The table lists this clonotype with many counts. This rearrangement joins TRBV5-1 to TRBJ2-2; 9 bases fit TRBD1. Looked up from germline, CDR1 is SGHRS and CDR2 is YFSETQ. V dropped 3 bases and J dropped 6; count of bases not matched to a gene: 12. The CDR3 has 17 residues. The chain's CDR3 is CASSYYPGTGSSGELFF. The CDR3, as DNA: TGCGCCAGCAGCTATTATCCCGGGACAGGGTCGTCCGGGGAGCTGTTTTTT.